What follows describes a single T cell receptor beta chain. This sample is part of a study of T cell changes during pregnancy in multiple sclerosis. This table comes from immunoSEQ multiplex PCR, and its TCRdb copy is limited to in-frame clones, with some not included. Among about 66,000 clones listed, around 90% were seen once. Losses at the gene ends were 5 bases for V and 5 bases for J; bases not matched to a gene: 10. The CDR3 length is 15 residues. The germline gives CDR1 MNHEY, CDR2 SMNVEV (reference sequence). The sequencing used CD8+ T cells from peripheral blood mononuclear cells, collected before pregnancy. The source is a female donor with multiple sclerosis, enrolled in a pregnancy study. The rearrangement joins TRBV27 to TRBJ2-5, with TRBD1 matching 8 bases. The CDR3 DNA follows: TGTGCCAGCAGTCCCCGGACAGGGTGGAGGGAGACCCAGTACTTC. Protein: CASSPRTGWRETQYF.